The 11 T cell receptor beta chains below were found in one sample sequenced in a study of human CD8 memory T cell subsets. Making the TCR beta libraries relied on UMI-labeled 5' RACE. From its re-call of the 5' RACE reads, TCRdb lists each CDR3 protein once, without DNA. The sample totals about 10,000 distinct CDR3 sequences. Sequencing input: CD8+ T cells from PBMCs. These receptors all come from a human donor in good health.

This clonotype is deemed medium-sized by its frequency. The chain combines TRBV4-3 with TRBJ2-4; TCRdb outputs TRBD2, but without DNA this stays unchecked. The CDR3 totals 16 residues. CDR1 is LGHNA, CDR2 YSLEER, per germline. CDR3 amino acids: CASSQLGGGDQLIQYF.

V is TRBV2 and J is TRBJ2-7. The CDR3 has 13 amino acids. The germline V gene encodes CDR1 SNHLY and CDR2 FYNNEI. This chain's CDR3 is CASSEAVTYEQYF.

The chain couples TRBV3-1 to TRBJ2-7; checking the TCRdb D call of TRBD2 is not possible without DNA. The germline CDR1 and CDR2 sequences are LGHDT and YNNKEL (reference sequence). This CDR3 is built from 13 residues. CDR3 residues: CASSQGRGYEQYF.

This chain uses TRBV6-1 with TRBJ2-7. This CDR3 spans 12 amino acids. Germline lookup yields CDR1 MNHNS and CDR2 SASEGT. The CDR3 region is CASSELTLEQYF.

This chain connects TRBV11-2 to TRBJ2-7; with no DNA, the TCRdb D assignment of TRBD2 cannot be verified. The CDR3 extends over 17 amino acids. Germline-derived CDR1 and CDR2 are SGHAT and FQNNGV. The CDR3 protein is CASSSLPGGSLSYEQYF.

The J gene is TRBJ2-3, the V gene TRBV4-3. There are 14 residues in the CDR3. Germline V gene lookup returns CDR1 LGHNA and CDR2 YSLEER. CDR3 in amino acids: CASSQDGNEDTQYF.

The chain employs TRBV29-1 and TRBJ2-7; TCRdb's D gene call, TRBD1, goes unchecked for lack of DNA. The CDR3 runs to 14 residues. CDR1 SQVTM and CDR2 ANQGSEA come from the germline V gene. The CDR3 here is CSVIPWDRDYEQYF.

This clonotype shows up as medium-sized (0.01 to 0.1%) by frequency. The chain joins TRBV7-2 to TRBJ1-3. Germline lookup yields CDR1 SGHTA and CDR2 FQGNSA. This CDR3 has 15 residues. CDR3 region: CASSPTQGFGNTIYF.

The CDR3 is CASSQDRGNTIYF. V is TRBV4-3 and J is TRBJ1-3. Germline V lookup: CDR1 LGHNA, CDR2 YSLEER. The CDR3 extends over 13 amino acids.

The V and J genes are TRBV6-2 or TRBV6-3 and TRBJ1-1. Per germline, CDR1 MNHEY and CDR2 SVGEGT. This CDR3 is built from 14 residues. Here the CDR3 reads CASSTRRGSTEAFF.

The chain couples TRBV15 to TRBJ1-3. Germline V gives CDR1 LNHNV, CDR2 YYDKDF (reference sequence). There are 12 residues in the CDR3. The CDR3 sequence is CATSRLRDTIYF.